Presented here are 28 T cell receptor beta chains from one specimen sequenced in a study of OX40 agonist ivuxolimab in advanced cancers. The protocol was immunoSEQ multiplex PCR, while the TCRdb copy is restricted to in-frame clones and leaves out a portion. This table holds 16,000 or so clones, around 88% found once. This specimen was CD4+ or CD8+ T cells sorted from blood, taken in a trial of the OX40 agonist ivuxolimab. All receptors derive from an adult with an advanced solid tumor such as melanoma, head and neck, liver or kidney cancer.

The rearrangement links TRBV9 to TRBJ1-2, with 8 bases identical to TRBD1. The V and J ends lost 4 bases and 8 bases, in that order; junction bases with no gene match: 4. This CDR3 region has 12 residues. Germline values: CDR1 SGDLS, CDR2 YYNGEE. For the CDR3, the DNA is TGTGCCAGCAGCCTCGACAGGGGCGGCTACACCTTC. It translates to CASSLDRGGYTF. Complete variable domain (other parts from reference TRBV9 and TRBJ1-2): DSGVTQTPKHLITATGQRVTLRCSPRSGDLSVYWYQQSLDQGLQFLIQYYNGEERAKGNILERFSAQQFPDLHSELNLSSLELGDSALYFCASSLDRGGYTFGSGTRLTVV.

J is TRBJ1-2 and V is TRBV10-2; TRBD1 matches 8 bases. Germline CDR1 is WSHSY and CDR2 is SAAADI. The CDR3 consists of 14 residues. V trimming: 6 bases; J trimming: 5 bases; junction bases outside the gene matches: 8. The CDR3 reads CASSWQGAVYGYTF. The CDR3 nucleotides are TGCGCCAGCAGCTGGCAGGGGGCCGTGTATGGCTACACCTTC.

The rearrangement uses TRBV9 and TRBJ1-1; 7 positions match TRBD1. CDR1 and CDR2 from the germline V gene are SGDLS and YYNGEE. Trimming cost V 4 bases and J 0 bases; bases outside gene matches: 12. The CDR3 contains 17 residues. The CDR3 reads CASSPSRGGQVNTEAFF. The CDR3 DNA follows: TGTGCCAGCAGCCCCAGCAGGGGGGGGCAGGTGAACACTGAAGCTTTCTTT. The full variable domain, its missing parts supplied by reference TRBV9 and TRBJ1-1, is DSGVTQTPKHLITATGQRVTLRCSPRSGDLSVYWYQQSLDQGLQFLIQYYNGEERAKGNILERFSAQQFPDLHSELNLSSLELGDSALYFCASSPSRGGQVNTEAFFGQGTRLTVV.

The chain carries TRBV9 and TRBJ2-7; 8 positions agree with TRBD2. Trimming at V came to 0 bases and at J to 6 bases, leaving 8 bases not matched to a gene. The germline V gene encodes CDR1 SGDLS and CDR2 YYNGEE. This CDR3 spans 15 amino acids. In DNA, the CDR3 is TGTGCCAGCAGCGTAGACGGACTAGCCTCTACCGAGCAGTACTTC. As protein: CASSVDGLASTEQYF.

This clone was seen only once. The rearrangement links TRBV7-9 to TRBJ2-1, with 9 bases identical to TRBD2. The V and J ends lost 7 bases and 0 bases, in that order; junction bases with no gene match: 4. The V gene's germline CDR1 is SEHNR and CDR2 FQNEAQ (reference sequence). The CDR3 covers 15 residues. CDR3 sequence: CASTSGMSSYNEQFF. The CDR3 DNA sequence: TGTGCCAGCACTAGCGGGATGAGCTCCTACAATGAGCAGTTCTTC. Full variable domain (remainder filled in from reference TRBV7-9 and TRBJ2-1): DTGVSQNPRHKITKRGQNVTFRCDPISEHNRLYWYRQTLGQGPEFLTYFQNEAQLEKSRLLSDRFSAERPKGSFSTLEIQRTEQGDSAMYLCASTSGMSSYNEQFFGPGTRLTVL.

This sequence joins TRBV10-3 and TRBJ2-1, with 9 bases matching TRBD1. V shed 8 bases, J shed 8 bases, and the junction held 10 bases outside the gene matches. The V gene's germline CDR1 is ENHRY and CDR2 SYGVKD. This CDR3 spans 14 amino acids. In nucleotides, the CDR3 is TGTGCCATCGGAAACCGGGACAGGGAGGATGAGCAGTTCTTC. The encoded protein is CAIGNRDREDEQFF.

The rearrangement links TRBV27 to TRBJ1-4; the D is unclear. Germline CDR1 reads MNHEY; CDR2 reads SMNVEV (reference sequence). Trimming left V 6 bases short and J 0 bases short, with 14 bases between. CDR3 size: 16 residues. CDR3 nucleotides: TGTGCCAGCAGGATGTGGGCCGATGCAACTAATGAAAAACTGTTTTTT. Translated, it gives CASRMWADATNEKLFF.

The CDR3 reads CASSYYEGTEAFF. The CDR3 region has the DNA TGTGCCAGCAGTTACTATGAGGGCACTGAAGCTTTCTTT. V and J are TRBV6-6 and TRBJ1-1; D remains ambiguous. CDR3 length: 13 amino acids. The V end was cut by 1 base, the J end by 4 bases, with 7 bases between. Germline-derived CDR1 and CDR2 are MNHNY and SVGAGI (reference sequence).

This clone came up once. The chain uses TRBV2 and TRBJ1-1; TRBD1 matches 7 bases. With V trimmed by 6 bases and J by 0 bases, 4 bases remained unmatched. This CDR3 has 14 amino acids. CDR1 is SNHLY, CDR2 FYNNEI, per germline. CDR3 in amino acids: CASSTTGMNTEAFF. CDR3 nucleotide sequence: TGTGCCAGCAGCACGACAGGGATGAACACTGAAGCTTTCTTT.

The rearrangement uses TRBV5-4 and TRBJ2-7, with D uncertain. Deletions cut 4 bases from V and 4 bases from J, with 12 bases between. Germline V lookup: CDR1 SGHNT, CDR2 YYREEE (reference sequence). The CDR3 length is 13 residues. DNA for the CDR3: TGTGCCAGCAGCCCTGGTGACACATACGAGCAGTACTTC. Translation gives CASSPGDTYEQYF.

Written as DNA, the CDR3 is TGTGCCAGCAGGGCTAGCGGGGGCTACGAGCAGTACTTC. This encodes CASRASGGYEQYF. V is TRBV5-5 and J is TRBJ2-7, with 10 bases lining up with TRBD2. J was trimmed by 3 bases and V by 5 bases; bases with no gene match: 2. This CDR3 is built from 13 residues. Germline CDR1 SGHKS, CDR2 YYEKEE (reference sequence).

The V gene is TRBV30, the J gene TRBJ2-7; possible D gene TRBD1, 6 bases. Germline V gives CDR1 GTSNPN, CDR2 SVGIG (reference sequence). The V and J ends lost 3 bases and 3 bases respectively, with 15 bases between them. The CDR3 covers 14 residues. The CDR3 nucleotides read TGTGCCTGGAGGGGGCTCAGGGGAAGCTACGAGCAGTACTTC. Its translation: CAWRGLRGSYEQYF.

The chain combines TRBV5-1 with TRBJ2-7, with 9 bases that match TRBD1. Germline assignment: CDR1 SGHRS and CDR2 YFSETQ. Trimming took 5 bases from V and 5 from J; bases not matched to a gene: 11. The CDR3 is 15 residues long. CDR3 residues: CASSEGTGLFDEQYF. DNA for the CDR3: TGCGCCAGCAGTGAAGGGACAGGGTTATTCGACGAGCAGTACTTC.

This chain joins TRBV27 and TRBJ2-1; 7 bases match TRBD2. The J segment lost 9 bases and the V segment lost 8 bases, leaving 4 bases of the junction unmatched. Germline lookup yields CDR1 MNHEY and CDR2 SMNVEV (reference sequence). The CDR3 totals 11 residues. Written as DNA, the CDR3 is TGTGCCAGCCGCTGGGGGGGTGAGCAGTTCTTC. Translated: CASRWGGEQFF.

The chain couples TRBV30 to TRBJ2-7; the D gene is possibly TRBD1 (5 bases). Trimming left V 0 bases short and J 2 bases short, with 20 bases between. CDR1 GTSNPN and CDR2 SVGIG come from the germline V gene (reference sequence). The CDR3 length is 17 residues. CDR3 sequence: CAWSVIRQNQPPYEQYF. The CDR3 DNA follows: TGTGCCTGGAGTGTAATTCGACAGAACCAACCCCCCTACGAGCAGTACTTC.

The V and J genes are TRBV5-1 and TRBJ2-1; TRBD2 matches 13 bases. Germline V CDR1 and CDR2: SGHRS, YFSETQ. CDR3 size: 15 residues. V lost 4 bases, J lost 6 bases, and 4 bases stayed unmatched. The CDR3 spells CASSPGTSGINEQFF. CDR3 nucleotide sequence: TGCGCCAGCAGCCCCGGGACTAGCGGGATCAATGAGCAGTTCTTC.

V is TRBV28 and J is TRBJ2-3; no clear D. Trimming left V 6 bases short and J 11 bases short, with 15 bases between. The CDR3 is made up of 12 amino acids. CDR1 and CDR2 (germline): MDHEN, SYDVKM. CDR3 residues: CASSLPGSRQYF. As DNA, the CDR3 is TGTGCCAGCAGCCTCCCGGGCAGCCGGCAGTATTTT.

This clone showed up just once. The chain employs TRBV13 and TRBJ1-4; D is possibly TRBD1 (6 bases). The germline V gene has CDR1 PRHDT and CDR2 FYEKMQ (reference sequence). Deletions cut 0 bases from V and 1 base from J, with 30 bases between. This CDR3 comprises 23 residues. Here the CDR3 DNA reads TGTGCCAGCAGCTTAGGGCACCCAATTAGGATGACTCAGGGGCGAGGAACTAATGAAAAACTGTTTTTT. Its translation is CASSLGHPIRMTQGRGTNEKLFF.

The chain employs TRBV7-2 and TRBJ1-6; TRBD1 matches 8 bases. The ends lost 5 bases at V and 7 bases at J; junction bases unmatched: 10. CDR1 is SGHTA, CDR2 FQGNSA, per germline. The CDR3 has 16 amino acids. CDR3 sequence (DNA): TGTGCCAGCAGCCGGGATCGGACAGGGAGGAATTCACCCCTCCACTTT. Protein: CASSRDRTGRNSPLHF.

The genes are TRBV5-4 and TRBJ2-5, with TRBD1 matching 7 bases. The CDR3 spans 14 residues. The V segment lost 4 bases and the J segment 1 base; nucleotides outside the gene matches: 4. CDR1 is SGHNT, CDR2 YYREEE, per germline (reference sequence). The CDR3, as DNA: TGTGCCAGCAGCAATCGGGACAGCCAAGAGACCCAGTACTTC. Its protein product is CASSNRDSQETQYF.

This chain uses TRBV27 with TRBJ2-2; tentative D call: TRBD1 (5 bases). There are 13 residues in the CDR3. Germline loops: CDR1 MNHEY, CDR2 SMNVEV (reference sequence). V lost 4 bases, J lost 5 bases, and 8 bases lay in between. The CDR3 reads CASSSQVTGELFF. CDR3 DNA: TGTGCCAGCAGTTCACAGGTTACCGGGGAGCTGTTTTTT.

CDR3 region: CASSKYGTGGMQPQHF. For the CDR3, the DNA is TGTGCCAGTAGTAAGTATGGGACAGGGGGCATGCAGCCCCAGCATTTT. The chain recombines TRBV19 with TRBJ1-5; 12 bases fit TRBD1. This CDR3 is built from 16 residues. Losses at the gene ends were 4 bases for V and 7 bases for J; bases not matched to a gene: 8. Germline V lookup: CDR1 LNHDA, CDR2 SQIVND (reference sequence).

The rearrangement joins TRBV5-1 to TRBJ2-2; TRBD2 aligns across 7 bases. The CDR3 sequence is 15 residues long. Unmatched junction bases numbered 9, after V lost 6 bases and J lost 4 bases. Germline assignment: CDR1 SGHRS and CDR2 YFSETQ. CDR3 coding DNA: TGCGCCAGCAATGGCGGGAGAGTTAGCACCGGGGAGCTGTTTTTT. Translated, it gives CASNGGRVSTGELFF.

V gene TRBV19 combines with J gene TRBJ1-1, with D possibly TRBD1 on 5 matching bases. Germline CDR1 reads LNHDA; CDR2 reads SQIVND (reference sequence). The CDR3 runs 13 residues. V gave up 5 bases and J gave up 5 bases, with 12 bases separating them. The CDR3 here is CASSGAKRTEAFF. The CDR3 DNA is TGTGCCAGTAGTGGGGCCAAGAGGACTGAAGCTTTCTTT.

The chain joins TRBV7-2 to TRBJ2-3, with TRBD2 as a possible D gene (5 bases). The CDR3 has 15 residues. The ends were cut back, 6 bases at V and 0 bases at J, with 13 bases in the middle. Germline V gene data show CDR1 as SGHTA and CDR2 as FQGNSA. CDR3 amino acids: CASRFGGRSTDTQYF. CDR3 coding DNA: TGTGCCAGCAGATTCGGAGGCAGAAGCACAGATACGCAGTATTTT.

The rearrangement uses TRBV19 and TRBJ2-5, with 9 bases identical to TRBD2. Germline CDR1 is LNHDA and CDR2 is SQIVND (reference sequence). V lost 1 base and J lost 2; bases outside the gene matches: 5. CDR3 length: 16 amino acids. The CDR3, as DNA: TGTGCCAGTAGTATAGTTGCGGCGGGAGGGCAAGAGACCCAGTACTTC. This gives the protein CASSIVAAGGQETQYF.

DNA for the CDR3: TGTGCCAGCAGCCAAGATCCCGGGGGAAGCTCCTATAATTCACCCCTCCACTTT. The encoded protein is CASSQDPGGSSYNSPLHF. The J gene is TRBJ1-6, the V gene TRBV4-2, with D perhaps TRBD1 (5 bases). Trimming shortened V by 0 bases and J by 0 bases, and 12 bases separated the two germline ends. The CDR3 is 18 residues long. Germline-derived CDR1 and CDR2 are LGHNA and YNFKEQ.

This chain joins TRBV29-1 and TRBJ2-3; no firm D call. This CDR3 has 14 amino acids. The V gene's germline CDR1 is SQVTM and CDR2 ANQGSEA. V lost 0 bases and J 1 base, leaving 8 bases between the germline ends. The CDR3 protein is CSVEDESGTDTQYF. The CDR3 nucleotides are TGCAGCGTTGAAGATGAGAGCGGCACAGATACGCAGTATTTT.